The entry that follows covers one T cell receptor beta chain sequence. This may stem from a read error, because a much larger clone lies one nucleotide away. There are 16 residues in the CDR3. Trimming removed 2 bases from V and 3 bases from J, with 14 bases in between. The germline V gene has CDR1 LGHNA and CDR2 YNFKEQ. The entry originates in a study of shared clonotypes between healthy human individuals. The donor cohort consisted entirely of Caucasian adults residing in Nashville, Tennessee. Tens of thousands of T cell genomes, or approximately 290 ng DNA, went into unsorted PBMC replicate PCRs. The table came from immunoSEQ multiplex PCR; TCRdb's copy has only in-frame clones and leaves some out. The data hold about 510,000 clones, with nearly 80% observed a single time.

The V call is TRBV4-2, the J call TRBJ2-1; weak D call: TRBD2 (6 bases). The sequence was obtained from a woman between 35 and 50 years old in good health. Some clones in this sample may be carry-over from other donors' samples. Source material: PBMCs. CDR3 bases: TGTGCCAGCAGCCAAAATCCGACTAGTGGCTACAATGAGCAGTTCTTC. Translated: CASSQNPTSGYNEQFF.